The 7 T cell receptor beta chains below were found in one sample sequenced in a study of T cells in Graves' hyperthyroidism and ophthalmopathy. The source material, RNA transcripts, was used to amplify TCR beta CDR3 regions. During a first-round RT-PCR of the TCR CDR3, the HTBI primer set was used. In TCRdb, the multiplex PCR reads were re-called with MiXCR into one record per CDR3 protein. The sample lists some 690,000 distinct CDR3 sequences, approximately 15% occurring once. Sequenced: blood. The receptors come from a man aged 45-65 years with Graves' hyperthyroidism.

This clonotype was found many times. This chain uses TRBV12-3 or TRBV12-4 with TRBJ2-5; 8 bases match TRBD1. The CDR3 is made up of 13 amino acids. Trimming cost V 6 bases and J 5 bases; bases outside gene matches: 5. For the CDR3, the DNA is TGTGCCAGCAGGCAGGGGGCCGGCGAGACCCAGTACTTC. Encoded protein: CASRQGAGETQYF.

The rearrangement uses TRBV20-1 and TRBJ2-6; 12 bases line up with TRBD1. The CDR3 has 19 amino acids. Trimming removed 0 bases from V and 4 bases from J; junction bases left unmatched: 10. CDR1 and CDR2 from the germline V gene are DFQATT and SNEGSKA (reference sequence). Here the CDR3 reads CSARERDRGLVSGANVLTF. The CDR3 nucleotides read TGCAGTGCTAGAGAGCGGGACAGGGGGCTAGTATCCGGGGCCAACGTCCTGACTTTC.

The chain employs TRBV19 and TRBJ2-1; TRBD2 agrees at 7 bases. This CDR3 has 16 amino acids. After removal of 1 base from V and 2 bases from J, the junction contained 5 bases not matched to a gene. Germline assignment: CDR1 LNHDA and CDR2 SQIVND (reference sequence). CDR3 loop: CASSIGGGTTYNEQFF. The CDR3 nucleotides are TGTGCCAGTAGTATAGGGGGAGGGACCACCTACAATGAGCAGTTCTTC.

Regarding this clonotype: This clone may be a read error of a much larger clone one base away. The chain uses TRBV28 and TRBJ2-7, with D hard to call. The CDR3 consists of 13 residues. V was pared by 6 bases and J by 4 bases, with 13 bases between. Looked up from germline, CDR1 is MDHEN and CDR2 is SYDVKM. CDR3: CASRPPPAYEQYF. For the CDR3, the DNA is TGTGCCAGCAGACCACCCCCGGCATACGAGCAGTACTTC.

This clonotype has only a few counts. The chain is built from TRBV6-1 and TRBJ2-1, with 9 bases aligning to TRBD1. Germline V gene data show CDR1 as MNHNS and CDR2 as SASEGT. CDR3 length: 14 residues. Trimming cost V 8 bases and J 3 bases; bases outside gene matches: 5. The CDR3 is CASVNRGLYNEQFF. DNA of the CDR3: TGTGCCAGCGTAAACAGGGGGCTCTACAATGAGCAGTTCTTC.

This clonotype was seen repeatedly, ten times or more. V gene TRBV12-3 or TRBV12-4 combines with J gene TRBJ1-1; tentatively, D is TRBD1 (5 bases). V lost 7 bases and J lost 3, with 18 bases in between. This CDR3 contains 15 residues. The CDR3 is CASTRGGSKDTEAFF. The DNA of the CDR3 is TGTGCCAGCACCCGTGGGGGTTCGAAGGACACTGAAGCTTTCTTT.

This clonotype was picked up many times. This chain joins TRBV27 and TRBJ2-1; D is undetermined. Germline V lookup: CDR1 MNHEY, CDR2 SMNVEV (reference sequence). This CDR3 has 17 amino acids. V was cut by 1 base and J by 4 bases, with 17 bases left in between. CDR3 DNA: TGTGCCAGCAGTTTATATTCGGCTCCACCCCCATACAATGAGCAGTTCTTC. Amino acid sequence: CASSLYSAPPPYNEQFF.